Included here is one T cell receptor beta chain sequence, with context. The PCR used 60 Vbeta and 13 Jbeta primers. TCRdb's table, derived via immunoSEQ multiplex PCR, lists solely in-frame clones and lacks some. The data hold approximately 220,000 clones, with 80% to 90% observed a single time. These data belong to a study of cytomegalovirus exposure and HLA in healthy donors. Germline V gene sequence: CDR1 SGHAT, CDR2 FQNNGV. Trimming shortened V by 5 bases and J by 2 bases, and 15 bases separated the two germline ends. CDR3 size: 16 residues. V and J are TRBV11-2 and TRBJ2-2; tentatively, D is TRBD2 (6 bases). This receptor was taken from a man aged 30-40 years in good health and CMV-seronegative. The sequenced sample was PBMCs. As DNA, the CDR3 is TGTGCCAGCAGCCCTATGGGGGGATTCAACACCGGGGAGCTGTTTTTT. Translation: CASSPMGGFNTGELFF.